These 23 T cell receptor beta chains originate from one sample sequenced in a study of cytomegalovirus exposure and HLA in healthy donors. PCR amplification relied on 60 Vbeta primers (plus 13 Jbeta primers). Some clones are missing from TCRdb's copy, which holds only in-frame ones; the method was immunoSEQ multiplex PCR. The sample has fewer than 85,000 clones. The sample consisted of PBMCs. Receptors were obtained from a man aged 45-60 years in good health and CMV-seropositive.

This sequence joins TRBV30 and TRBJ1-6; D gene ambiguous. Per the germline V gene, CDR1 is GTSNPN and CDR2 is SVGIG (reference sequence). V was pared by 7 bases and J by 3 bases, with 10 bases between. The CDR3 spans 13 residues. This chain's CDR3 is CAFGLNYNSPLHF. Here the CDR3 DNA reads TGTGCCTTCGGACTCAACTATAATTCACCCCTCCACTTT.

As DNA, the CDR3 is TGTGCCAGCAGTTACTCGAGGGATTCCTACGAGCAGTACTTC. Amino acid sequence: CASSYSRDSYEQYF. The chain links TRBV6-5 to TRBJ2-7, with a possible D match to TRBD2 (5 bases). Germline CDR1 is MNHEY and CDR2 is SVGAGI. V was shortened by 0 bases and J by 1 base, with 7 bases between the two germline ends. This CDR3 has 14 amino acids.

The rearrangement links TRBV4-1 to TRBJ1-4; TRBD1 might be the D (6 bases). This CDR3 contains 16 residues. Between the trimmed V and J ends, which lost 0 bases and 10 bases, there was a span of 18 bases. Germline assignment: CDR1 MGHRA and CDR2 YSYEKL. The CDR3 sequence: CASSQEQMTGPRKLFF. In DNA form, the CDR3 reads TGCGCCAGCAGCCAAGAGCAGATGACAGGCCCCCGAAAACTGTTTTTT.

The chain has TRBV2 and TRBJ2-1; 12 bases are shared with TRBD1. The junction had 6 bases not matched to a gene; V was cut back by 4 bases and J by 8 bases. Germline CDR1 reads SNHLY; CDR2 reads FYNNEI. This CDR3 is 15 amino acids long. The CDR3 DNA reads as TGTGCCAGCAGTGGGGGACAGGGGGCGGTCCATGAGCAGTTCTTC. It codes for CASSGGQGAVHEQFF.

The V gene is TRBV29-1, the J gene TRBJ2-7; D is unclear. Germline-derived CDR1 and CDR2 are SQVTM and ANQGSEA. This CDR3 has 13 amino acids. The V end was cut by 0 bases, the J end by 2 bases, with 8 bases between. CDR3 DNA sequence: TGCAGCGTTGAAGATCGGGTAACCTACGAGCAGTACTTC. This encodes CSVEDRVTYEQYF.

This chain joins TRBV7-9 and TRBJ2-2, with 9 bases fitting TRBD1. J lost 4 bases, V lost 4 bases, and 7 bases had no gene match. The CDR3 extends over 16 amino acids. Germline CDR1 and CDR2: SEHNR and FQNEAQ (reference sequence). In DNA form, the CDR3 reads TGTGCCAGCAGCTCCTACAGGGGGCAGGGCACCGGGGAGCTGTTTTTT. The encoded protein is CASSSYRGQGTGELFF.

J is TRBJ1-1 and V is TRBV19, with 9 bases matching TRBD1. Germline loops: CDR1 LNHDA, CDR2 SQIVND (reference sequence). V lost 5 bases and J lost 4; bases outside the gene matches: 14. The CDR3 contains 17 residues. The CDR3 bases are TGTGCCAGTAGTGTCACAGGGGGCGCGGGGGATGGCACTGAAGCTTTCTTT. It encodes CASSVTGGAGDGTEAFF.

As concerns this clone: The identical CDR3 is also encoded by other nucleotide sequences in the sample. The V call is TRBV28, the J call TRBJ1-1, with D hard to call. The CDR3 spans 14 residues. The germline V and J ends were trimmed by 2 bases and 0 bases, with 7 bases remaining between them. The germline V gene has CDR1 MDHEN and CDR2 SYDVKM. The CDR3 protein is CASSLEQLNTEAFF. The CDR3 DNA reads TGTGCCAGCAGTTTAGAACAGCTGAACACTGAAGCTTTCTTT.

The chain combines TRBV7-2 with TRBJ2-4, with 8 bases that match TRBD1. Germline CDR1 is SGHTA and CDR2 is FQGNSA. V shed 4 bases, J shed 7 bases, and the junction held 9 bases outside the gene matches. The CDR3 has 15 residues. The CDR3: CASSSLGQAANIQYF. DNA for the CDR3: TGTGCCAGCAGCTCTCTGGGACAGGCGGCGAACATTCAGTACTTC.

The V gene is TRBV6-1, the J gene TRBJ2-7; possibly TRBD2 for D (5 bases). Trimming shortened V by 2 bases and J by 2 bases, and 13 bases separated the two germline ends. This CDR3 contains 15 residues. Germline CDR1 reads MNHNS; CDR2 reads SASEGT. The CDR3 nucleotides read TGTGCCAGCAGTGAAAGGAGGCTTCCTCCCTACGAGCAGTACTTC. Protein sequence: CASSERRLPPYEQYF.

The rearrangement uses TRBV7-9 and TRBJ2-2, with D unresolved. Trimming pared 3 bases from V and 7 bases from J, leaving 3 bases between. Germline CDR1 SEHNR, CDR2 FQNEAQ (reference sequence). The CDR3 is 11 amino acids. CDR3 nucleotides: TGTGCCAGCAGCTTCTTCGGGGAGCTGTTTTTT. This codes for CASSFFGELFF. Complete variable domain (other parts from reference TRBV7-9 and TRBJ2-2): DTGVSQNPRHKITKRGQNVTFRCDPISEHNRLYWYRQTLGQGPEFLTYFQNEAQLEKSRLLSDRFSAERPKGSFSTLEIQRTEQGDSAMYLCASSFFGELFFGEGSRLTVL.

This chain uses TRBV28 with TRBJ1-1; D perhaps matches TRBD1 (6 bases). V was clipped by 3 bases and J by 0 bases, with 8 bases between them. Germline CDR1 MDHEN, CDR2 SYDVKM. The CDR3 runs to 14 residues. The CDR3 DNA reads TGTGCCAGCAGTTTCAGGGGACTGAACACTGAAGCTTTCTTT. This sequence encodes CASSFRGLNTEAFF.

The chain employs TRBV20-1 and TRBJ1-1; TRBD1 is a possible D gene (6 bases). V lost 0 bases and J 8 bases, leaving 7 bases between the germline ends. The CDR3 has 11 residues. Germline V CDR1 and CDR2: DFQATT, SNEGSKA (reference sequence). CDR3 sequence reads: CSARDRGEAFF. CDR3 DNA sequence: TGCAGTGCTAGAGACAGGGGAGAAGCTTTCTTT.

The chain has TRBV30 and TRBJ2-2; possibly TRBD1 for D (6 bases). Trimming removed 3 bases at V and 7 bases at J, with 9 bases between. Germline V CDR1 and CDR2: GTSNPN, SVGIG (reference sequence). The CDR3 is 12 amino acids. The CDR3 loop is CAWSRGGGELFF. Written as DNA, the CDR3 is TGTGCCTGGAGCAGGGGTGGCGGGGAGCTGTTTTTT.

The J gene is TRBJ1-5, the V gene TRBV6-4; 8 bases are a match to TRBD1. J lost 2 bases, V lost 4 bases, and 4 bases had no gene match. Germline V lookup: CDR1 MRHNA, CDR2 SNTAGT. The CDR3 spans 15 residues. The CDR3 here is CASSATGDGNQPQHF. CDR3 sequence (DNA): TGTGCCAGCAGTGCGACAGGGGACGGCAATCAGCCCCAGCATTTT.

This chain links TRBV6-6 with TRBJ1-4; weak D call: TRBD1 (5 bases). The CDR3 sequence is 16 residues long. Trimming removed 5 bases from V and 8 bases from J, with 21 bases in between. The V gene's germline CDR1 is MNHNY and CDR2 SVGAGI (reference sequence). The CDR3 bases are TGTGCCAGCAGTGGGGGGGTGGGGGACGTTGGAGAAAAACTGTTTTTT. Translation gives CASSGGVGDVGEKLFF.

The V and J genes are TRBV7-2 and TRBJ1-1; D not certain. Per the germline V gene, CDR1 is SGHTA and CDR2 is FQGNSA. V was clipped by 8 bases and J by 10 bases, with 8 bases between them. CDR3 length: 9 amino acids. The CDR3 here is CASGSRAFF. CDR3 sequence (DNA): TGTGCCAGCGGGAGCCGAGCTTTCTTT. The full variable domain, its missing parts supplied by reference TRBV7-2 and TRBJ1-1, is GAGVSQSPSNKVTEKGKDVELRCDPISGHTALYWYRQSLGQGLEFLIYFQGNSAPDKSGLPSDRFSAERTGGSVSTLTIQRTQQEDSAVYLCASGSRAFFGQGTRLTVV.

This CDR3 is CASSTTGGSGETQYF. In nucleotides, the CDR3 is TGTGCCAGCAGTACGACAGGGGGTTCGGGAGAGACCCAGTACTTC. This chain links TRBV6-1 with TRBJ2-5, with TRBD1 identical over 9 bases. The V gene's germline CDR1 is MNHNS and CDR2 SASEGT. The length of the CDR3 is 15 residues. The trim removed 5 bases at V and 4 bases at J, leaving 8 bases unmatched.

V gene TRBV6-5 combines with J gene TRBJ2-7, with 10 nucleotides matching TRBD2. Germline values: CDR1 MNHEY, CDR2 SVGAGI. The CDR3 extends over 16 amino acids. J lost 5 bases, V lost 0 bases, and 7 bases had no gene match. CDR3 loop: CASSYSSSGSVNEQYF. The CDR3, as DNA: TGTGCCAGCAGTTACTCGTCTAGCGGGAGTGTCAACGAGCAGTACTTC.

This chain links TRBV6-5 with TRBJ1-2; D might be TRBD1 (5 bases). Trimming shortened V by 6 bases and J by 2 bases, and 16 bases separated the two germline ends. This CDR3 has 15 amino acids. CDR1 is MNHEY and CDR2 is SVGAGI in the germline V gene. This CDR3 is CASRKQDSGNYGYTF. CDR3 nucleotides: TGTGCCAGCAGGAAACAGGATTCAGGGAACTATGGCTACACCTTC.

V usage is TRBV15 and J usage is TRBJ1-5; a possible D gene is TRBD1 (5 bases). The CDR3 totals 16 residues. Germline V gene data show CDR1 as LNHNV and CDR2 as YYDKDF (reference sequence). V dropped 0 bases and J dropped 3 bases, with 12 bases sitting between them. The CDR3 sequence is CATSRDITGTNQPQHF. The CDR3 DNA is TGTGCCACCAGCAGAGATATAACAGGTACCAATCAGCCCCAGCATTTT.

This chain joins TRBV28 and TRBJ2-1; 8 positions agree with TRBD2. Germline-derived CDR1 and CDR2 are MDHEN and SYDVKM. Losses at the gene ends were 6 bases for V and 9 bases for J; bases not matched to a gene: 7. The CDR3 extends over 13 amino acids. The CDR3 spells CASRGTRLTEQFF. Here the CDR3 DNA reads TGTGCCAGCAGGGGGACTAGGTTAACTGAGCAGTTCTTC.

The chain uses TRBV30 and TRBJ1-2; 8 bases are a match to TRBD1. CDR1 GTSNPN and CDR2 SVGIG come from the germline V gene (reference sequence). This CDR3 region has 11 residues. V gave up 7 bases and J gave up 4 bases; unmatched junction bases: 2. CDR3 sequence: CASDRGYGYTF. The CDR3 nucleotides are TGTGCCTCCGACAGGGGCTATGGCTACACCTTC.